These T cell receptor beta chains were read from a single sample in a study of cytomegalovirus exposure and HLA in healthy donors. Generated by immunoSEQ multiplex PCR, the TCRdb table keeps only in-frame clones and is missing some. Of under 150,000 clones listed, around 84% were seen once; the top ten hold 3% to 4%. The material sequenced was PBMCs. Source of these receptors: a woman under 40 in good health and CMV-seropositive. Each CDR3 is given without its conserved first and last residue. Fields, in order: V gene, CDR3 protein.

>TRBV7-9
ASSLVGGDTEAF
>TRBV7-2
ASSLAAGLGNYGYT
>TRBV5-4
ASSLKDIGELF
>TRBV20-1
SATPRDTQY
>TRBV2
ASRGPVTLRRY
>TRBV7-9
ASSLLGTSDFEAF
>TRBV11-2
ASSLGANTEAF
>TRBV5-4
ASRTSGVRDTQY
>TRBV18
ASSPNGGDQETQY
>TRBV7-2
ASSLEQGGNQPQH
>TRBV19
ASRQGGEQY
>TRBV6-1
ASRERQGMYGYT
>TRBV18
ASSPLASSNTGELF